The next 26 T cell receptor beta chains were all read from a single sample in a study of T cells expressing NK-cell markers. TCRdb re-called the 5' RACE reads and shows each CDR3 protein once, DNA omitted. The table counts over 350,000 distinct CDR3 sequences; about 10% lies in the top ten. Sequencing was performed on blood T cells: a sorted CD56 or NKG2C T cell subset, CD4+ or CD8+ T cells, or bulk PBMC T cells (not recorded which). Receptors originate from a woman between 50 and 59 years old in good health.

V gene TRBV11-3 combines with J gene TRBJ2-2; the TCRdb D gene call, TRBD2, has no DNA to confirm it. CDR3 length: 15 residues. Germline lookup yields CDR1 SGHNT and CDR2 YENEEA. CDR3 sequence: CATTQGLGDTGELFF.

The genes are TRBV29-1 and TRBJ1-2. The CDR3 runs to 12 residues. CDR1 is SQVTM and CDR2 is ANQGSEA in the germline V gene. CDR3 residues: CSVEEEYYGYTF.

The chain uses TRBV5-1 and TRBJ2-1; TCRdb outputs TRBD2, but without DNA this stays unchecked. This CDR3 comprises 16 residues. CDR1 SGHRS and CDR2 YFSETQ come from the germline V gene. CDR3 protein: CASSLGLTGAGNEQFF.

The chain employs TRBV11-2 and TRBJ2-3; TCRdb proposes TRBD1, but this gene call is untestable without DNA. The germline CDR1 and CDR2 sequences are SGHAT and FQNNGV. This CDR3 has 15 amino acids. CDR3 protein: CASSLEGPRTDTQYF.

This chain uses TRBV5-1 with TRBJ2-7; no DNA is available, so the TRBD2 call from TCRdb remains unchecked. This CDR3 region has 17 residues. The germline V gene has CDR1 SGHRS and CDR2 YFSETQ. The CDR3 spells CASSLGLAGGLKDEQYF. Using reference TRBV5-1 and TRBJ2-7 for the parts outside the CDR3, the full variable domain is KAGVTQTPRYLIKTRGQQVTLSCSPISGHRSVSWYQQTPGQGLQFLFEYFSETQRNKGNFPGRFSGRQFSNSRSEMNVSTLELGDSALYLCASSLGLAGGLKDEQYFGPGTRLTVT.

The gene calls are TRBV6-1 and TRBJ2-7; TCRdb outputs TRBD2, but without DNA this stays unchecked. The CDR3 has 19 residues. CDR1 is MNHNS, CDR2 SASEGT, per germline. CDR3 protein: CASSGGLGSGAVLSYEQYF.

The rearrangement joins TRBV10-3 to TRBJ2-1; no DNA is available, so the TRBD2 call from TCRdb remains unchecked. CDR3 length: 14 residues. CDR1 is ENHRY, CDR2 SYGVKD, per germline. The CDR3 reads CAIQRRSGEIEQFF.

CDR3 sequence: CSVEAPVGVLFF. This chain uses TRBV29-1 with TRBJ1-4. Looked up from germline, CDR1 is SQVTM and CDR2 is ANQGSEA. The CDR3 sequence is 12 residues long.

V usage is TRBV3-1 and J usage is TRBJ1-1. This CDR3 is 12 amino acids long. Germline CDR1 is LGHDT and CDR2 is YNNKEL (reference sequence). CDR3 protein: CASSQDFGGAFF.

This chain connects TRBV20-1 to TRBJ2-1; TCRdb reports TRBD2, a call that lacks DNA to check it against. The CDR3 runs to 16 residues. Germline V gives CDR1 DFQATT, CDR2 SNEGSKA (reference sequence). The CDR3: CSAYTLGTSGSNEQFF.

This sequence joins TRBV14 and TRBJ2-7; with no DNA, the TCRdb D assignment of TRBD2 cannot be verified. Germline lookup yields CDR1 SGHDN and CDR2 FVKESK. This CDR3 region has 16 residues. This chain's CDR3 is CASSQEYGAWRGEQYF.

The CDR3 loop reads CASSLGLSGRAKDEQFF. The genes are TRBV7-8 and TRBJ2-1; no DNA is available, so the TRBD2 call from TCRdb remains unchecked. The CDR3 extends over 17 amino acids. CDR1 is SGHVS and CDR2 is FQNEAQ in the germline V gene.

The CDR3 loop reads CASSLQLAPNEQFF. The chain joins TRBV7-9 to TRBJ2-1; TCRdb calls TRBD2, which cannot be checked without DNA. Germline V gene sequence: CDR1 SEHNR, CDR2 FQNEAQ (reference sequence). This CDR3 spans 14 amino acids.

The V and J genes are TRBV5-5 and TRBJ2-2; the D call from TCRdb, TRBD2, cannot be confirmed without DNA. This CDR3 comprises 18 residues. Germline CDR1 is SGHKS and CDR2 is YYEKEE (reference sequence). The CDR3 here is CASSLVTSGSGFTGELFF.

The genes are TRBV6-2 or TRBV6-3 and TRBJ2-2; no DNA is available, so the TRBD1 call from TCRdb remains unchecked. Germline CDR1 MNHEY, CDR2 SVGEGT. The CDR3 spans 13 residues. This CDR3 is CASRGQGAGELFF.

V gene TRBV20-1 combines with J gene TRBJ2-4. The germline gives CDR1 DFQATT, CDR2 SNEGSKA (reference sequence). This CDR3 contains 15 residues. This CDR3 reads CSAREAETTINIQYF.

This sequence joins TRBV11-3 and TRBJ2-1; TCRdb returns TRBD2, unconfirmable since there is no DNA. Per germline, CDR1 SGHNT and CDR2 YENEEA. The CDR3 contains 14 residues. This CDR3 reads CASSAQDQFNEQFF.

This chain joins TRBV7-6 and TRBJ2-2; TCRdb lists TRBD2, though no DNA is available to test this call. This CDR3 is 16 amino acids long. Germline CDR1 and CDR2: SGHVS and FNYEAQ. The CDR3 here is CASSLGTSGNVGELFF. The entire variable domain, with the rest obtained from reference TRBV7-6 and TRBJ2-2, is as follows: GAGVSQSPRYKVTKRGQDVALRCDPISGHVSLYWYRQALGQGPEFLTYFNYEAQQDKSGLPNDRFSAERPEGSISTLTIQRTEQRDSAMYRCASSLGTSGNVGELFFGEGSRLTVL.

J is TRBJ2-1 and V is TRBV2; TCRdb returns TRBD1, unconfirmable since there is no DNA. The CDR3 spans 12 residues. Germline V CDR1 and CDR2: SNHLY, FYNNEI. The CDR3 is CARDEGGNEQFF.

The rearrangement uses TRBV29-1 and TRBJ2-7; absent DNA, TCRdb's TRBD2 call cannot be checked. Germline V gene data show CDR1 as SQVTM and CDR2 as ANQGSEA. This CDR3 region has 13 residues. This CDR3 reads CSVEEVQGGEQYF.

This rearrangement joins TRBV14 to TRBJ2-2; as DNA is missing, the TRBD2 call by TCRdb cannot be tested. Germline V CDR1 and CDR2: SGHDN, FVKESK. The CDR3 contains 18 residues. CDR3: CASSLGLAGGRGTGELFF.

V gene TRBV24-1 combines with J gene TRBJ2-6; the D call of TRBD2 rests on TCRdb alone, since no DNA is present to check it. CDR1 and CDR2 from the germline V gene are KGHDR and SFDVKD. This CDR3 spans 15 amino acids. CDR3 residues: CAIDSGSSGANVLTF.

This rearrangement joins TRBV20-1 to TRBJ2-2; TCRdb's D call of TRBD1 is untestable without DNA. Germline values: CDR1 DFQATT, CDR2 SNEGSKA (reference sequence). The CDR3 is 13 amino acids. CDR3 sequence: CSARSVLTGELFF.

J is TRBJ2-5 and V is TRBV12-3 or TRBV12-4; there is no DNA to check the TCRdb D call of TRBD2. There are 14 residues in the CDR3. The CDR3 sequence is CASSFLGSGETQYF.

The rearrangement uses TRBV7-9 and TRBJ2-1; TCRdb's D gene call, TRBD2, goes unchecked for lack of DNA. Germline V gene sequence: CDR1 SEHNR, CDR2 FQNEAQ (reference sequence). CDR3 length equals 14 residues. CDR3 loop: CASSLEGGYNEQFF. Based on the CDR3 plus reference TRBV7-9 and TRBJ2-1, the full variable domain is DTGVSQNPRHKITKRGQNVTFRCDPISEHNRLYWYRQTLGQGPEFLTYFQNEAQLEKSRLLSDRFSAERPKGSFSTLEIQRTEQGDSAMYLCASSLEGGYNEQFFGPGTRLTVL.

The rearrangement joins TRBV5-1 to TRBJ2-1; the TCRdb call, TRBD2, lacks DNA for checking. There are 19 residues in the CDR3. Germline V gives CDR1 SGHRS, CDR2 YFSETQ. This CDR3 reads CASSSGLGQTGVRGNEQFF. Variable domain in full (rest from reference TRBV5-1 and TRBJ2-1): KAGVTQTPRYLIKTRGQQVTLSCSPISGHRSVSWYQQTPGQGLQFLFEYFSETQRNKGNFPGRFSGRQFSNSRSEMNVSTLELGDSALYLCASSSGLGQTGVRGNEQFFGPGTRLTVL.